This TCR beta chain was recovered during a study of blood T cell repertoires in COVID-19. Profiled with immunoSEQ multiplex PCR; TCRdb holds only in-frame clones, not every one. The table includes 200,000 to 250,000 clones, approximately 90% detected once. From germline, CDR1 is LNHDA and CDR2 SQIVND (reference sequence). This CDR3 has 14 residues. V lost 8 bases to trimming and J lost 9 bases, with 20 bases between them. The sample comprised PBMCs or T cells enriched from blood (not recorded which). The clonotype comes from a woman between 40 and 55 years old with acute COVID-19. The chain joins TRBV19 to TRBJ1-5, with D possibly being TRBD1 (5 bases). CDR3 in DNA: TGTGCCAGTCAAAAAAGCGGGACCGCCTTGCCCCAGCATTTT. This encodes CASQKSGTALPQHF. The full variable domain, its missing parts supplied by reference TRBV19 and TRBJ1-5, is DGGITQSPKYLFRKEGQNVTLSCEQNLNHDAMYWYRQDPGQGLRLIYYSQIVNDFQKGDIAEGYSVSREKKESFPLTVTSAQKNPTAFYLCASQKSGTALPQHFGDGTRLSIL.